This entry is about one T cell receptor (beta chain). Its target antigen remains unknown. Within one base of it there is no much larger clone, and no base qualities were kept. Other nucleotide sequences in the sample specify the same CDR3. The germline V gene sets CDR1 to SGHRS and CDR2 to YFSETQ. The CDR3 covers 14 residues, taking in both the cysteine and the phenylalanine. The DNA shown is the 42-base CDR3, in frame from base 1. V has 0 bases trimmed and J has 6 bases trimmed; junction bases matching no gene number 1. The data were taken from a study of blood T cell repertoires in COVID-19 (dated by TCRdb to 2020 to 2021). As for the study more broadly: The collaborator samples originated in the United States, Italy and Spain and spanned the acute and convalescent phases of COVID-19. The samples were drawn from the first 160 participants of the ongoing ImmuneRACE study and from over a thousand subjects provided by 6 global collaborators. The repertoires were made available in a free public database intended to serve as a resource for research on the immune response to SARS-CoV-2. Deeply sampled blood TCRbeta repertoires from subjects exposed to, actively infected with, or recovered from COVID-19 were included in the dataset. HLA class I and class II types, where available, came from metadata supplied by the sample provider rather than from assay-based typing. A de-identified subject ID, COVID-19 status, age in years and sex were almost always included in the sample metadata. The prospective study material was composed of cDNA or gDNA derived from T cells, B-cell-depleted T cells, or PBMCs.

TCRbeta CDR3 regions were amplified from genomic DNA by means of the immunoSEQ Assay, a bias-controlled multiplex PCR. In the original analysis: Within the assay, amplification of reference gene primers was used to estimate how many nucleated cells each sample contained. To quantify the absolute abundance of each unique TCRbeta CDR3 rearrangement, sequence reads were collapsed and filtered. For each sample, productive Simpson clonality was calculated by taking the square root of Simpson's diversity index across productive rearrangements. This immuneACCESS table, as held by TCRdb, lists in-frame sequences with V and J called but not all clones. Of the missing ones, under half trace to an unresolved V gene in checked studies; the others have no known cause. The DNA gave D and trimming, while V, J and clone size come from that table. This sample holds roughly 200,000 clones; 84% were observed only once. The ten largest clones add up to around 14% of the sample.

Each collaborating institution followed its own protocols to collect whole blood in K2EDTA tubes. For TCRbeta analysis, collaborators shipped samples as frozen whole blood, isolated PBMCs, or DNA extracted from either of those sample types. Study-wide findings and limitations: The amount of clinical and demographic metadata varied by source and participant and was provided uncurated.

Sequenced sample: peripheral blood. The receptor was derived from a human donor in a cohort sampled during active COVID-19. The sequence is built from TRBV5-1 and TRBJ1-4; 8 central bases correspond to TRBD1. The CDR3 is CASSLDRGDEKLFF. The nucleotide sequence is TGCGCCAGCAGCTTGGACAGGGGGGATGAAAAACTGTTTTTT.